This entry lists 5 T cell receptor beta chains sequenced from one sample in a study of OX40 agonist ivuxolimab in advanced cancers. Only in-frame clones appear in the TCRdb table, and some are missing; sequencing was by immunoSEQ multiplex PCR. Of about 40,000 clones listed, about 87% are singletons. Sequencing was performed on CD4+ or CD8+ T cells sorted from blood, taken in a trial of the OX40 agonist ivuxolimab. Every receptor here comes from an adult with an advanced solid tumor such as melanoma, head and neck, liver or kidney cancer.

The V and J genes are TRBV5-6 and TRBJ1-1; unclear D gene. CDR3 length: 11 residues. CDR1 and CDR2 (germline): SGHDT, YYEEEE. Trimming shortened V by 5 bases and J by 7 bases, and 9 bases separated the two germline ends. This CDR3 reads CASSLGVEAFF. The CDR3 DNA follows: TGTGCCAGCAGTTTAGGAGTTGAAGCTTTCTTT.

This chain links TRBV6-4 with TRBJ2-2, with 9 bases matching TRBD1. The ends lost 5 bases at V and 1 base at J; junction bases unmatched: 2. The CDR3 extends over 15 amino acids. CDR1 and CDR2 (germline): MRHNA, SNTAGT. CDR3 sequence: CASSRDRENTGELFF. CDR3 nucleotides: TGTGCCAGCAGTCGGGACAGGGAGAACACCGGGGAGCTGTTTTTT.

The chain couples TRBV5-6 to TRBJ1-2; tentative D call: TRBD1 (5 bases). V lost 4 bases, J lost 4 bases, and 14 bases lay in between. Germline V gives CDR1 SGHDT, CDR2 YYEEEE. The CDR3 runs to 14 residues. The CDR3 loop is CASSATGFGYGYTF. In DNA, the CDR3 is TGTGCCAGCAGCGCTACAGGATTCGGCTATGGCTACACCTTC.

This sequence joins TRBV27 and TRBJ1-1; unclear D gene. The CDR3 consists of 14 residues. The ends were cut back, 0 bases at V and 9 bases at J, with 14 bases in the middle. Germline lookup yields CDR1 MNHEY and CDR2 SMNVEV (reference sequence). CDR3 in amino acids: CASSLSHTTPQAFF. The CDR3 DNA sequence: TGTGCCAGCAGTTTATCCCACACCACCCCCCAAGCTTTCTTT.

The chain combines TRBV29-1 with TRBJ2-3, with D hard to call. Germline V gives CDR1 SQVTM, CDR2 ANQGSEA. CDR3 length: 13 residues. Trimming cost V 4 bases and J 1 base, with 9 bases left between them. CDR3 nucleotides: TGCAGCGTTGTCCTGAGAGGCACAGATACGCAGTATTTT. This gives the protein CSVVLRGTDTQYF.